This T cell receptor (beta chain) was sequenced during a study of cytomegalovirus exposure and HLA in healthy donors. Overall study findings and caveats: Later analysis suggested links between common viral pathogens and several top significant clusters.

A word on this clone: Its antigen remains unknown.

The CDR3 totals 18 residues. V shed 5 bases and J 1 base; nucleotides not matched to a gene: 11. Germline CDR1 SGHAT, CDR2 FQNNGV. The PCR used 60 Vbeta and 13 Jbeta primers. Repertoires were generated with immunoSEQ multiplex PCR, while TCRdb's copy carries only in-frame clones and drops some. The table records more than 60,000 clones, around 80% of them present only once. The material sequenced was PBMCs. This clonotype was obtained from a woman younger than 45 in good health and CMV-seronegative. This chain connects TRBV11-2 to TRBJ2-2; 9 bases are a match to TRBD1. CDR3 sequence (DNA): TGTGCCAGCAGCCGTGGCGGGACAGGGTCATTGAACACCGGGGAGCTGTTTTTT. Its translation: CASSRGGTGSLNTGELFF. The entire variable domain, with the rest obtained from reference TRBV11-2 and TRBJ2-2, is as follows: EAGVAQSPRYKIIEKRQSVAFWCNPISGHATLYWYQQILGQGPKLLIQFQNNGVVDDSQLPKDRFSAERLKGVDSTLKIQPAKLEDSAVYLCASSRGGTGSLNTGELFFGEGSRLTVL.